The present entry profiles one T cell receptor (beta chain) with its context. Its target is not known. The V gene lost 2 bases and the J gene lost 9 bases, with 14 bases spanning the gap. Per the germline V gene, CDR1 is GTSNPN and CDR2 is SVGIG (reference sequence). The length of the CDR3 is 13 residues. It was with 60 Vbeta and 13 Jbeta primers that the PCR ran. TCRdb keeps only in-frame clones here, not all; method: immunoSEQ multiplex PCR. This table has some 150,000 clones, about 80% appearing once. At collection, donors were nominally healthy, but unrecorded immune exposures were probable. These data originate in a study of cytomegalovirus exposure and HLA in healthy donors. Points from the study as a whole: Analyses of presence/absence relied on an assumption of roughly uniform sequencing depth across donors.

The rearrangement uses TRBV30 and TRBJ2-1; D gene ambiguous. The receptor was isolated from a man aged 25 to 40 in good health and CMV-seronegative. Sequencing was done on a sample of PBMCs. The DNA of the CDR3 is TGTGCCTGGAGTCCTCTCCCCGAGGTTGAGCAGTTCTTC. Protein: CAWSPLPEVEQFF.